Described below is a single T cell receptor (beta chain) sequence and its context. This clone is a singleton in its sample. Its antigen target is currently unknown. No base-level quality is on record; no much larger clone is a single base apart. CD8 naive samples were CD45RO-negative cells positively selected for CCR7, giving a CD45RA+CCR7+ population that excluded TemRA cells. Donors were healthy HIV-negative adults with no recently reported acute infections or vaccinations. Only Caucasian adults living in Nashville, Tennessee, USA were represented among the donors. Blood was obtained by leukapheresis, after which PBMCs were separated by Ficoll-Histopaque density gradient centrifugation and cryopreserved in liquid nitrogen vapor phase. Purity and quantity of every magnetically sorted T cell population were checked by analytical flow cytometry. From each sorted fraction, genomic DNA was isolated and quantified by UV absorbance on a Nanodrop 2000c.

Using the deep immunoSEQ assay, multiplex PCR amplified TCR CDR3 regions from genomic DNA. For each cell subset, the extracted genomic DNA was distributed evenly across all wells of several immunoSEQ 96-well plates, and each plate served as one replicate. For sorted subsets, each replicate PCR was loaded with 200 ng genomic DNA, equivalent to approximately 33,000 T cell genomes. Purified libraries were quantified with a Qubit 3.0 fluorometer, sized on a Bioanalyzer 2100, and re-quantified with the KAPA Library Quantification kit. Every immunoSEQ 96-well plate was sequenced on a separate single-read 150-cycle Illumina NextSeq 550 flow cell. Under the source paper's analysis protocol: Because the immunoSEQ output included only junctional sequences and no quality scores, the filtering could not be the same as the filtering used for full-length reads. To assign V/J genes and CDR3, sequences were annotated against IMGT germline references using PyIR, a Python wrapper for IgBLAST v1.9. Reads were removed for weak V/J assignments (E-value above 1e-6), missing CDR3, stop codons, out-of-frame junctions, or ambiguous translated residues. V3J clonotypes were defined as sequences sharing an identical inferred V gene, J gene, and CDR3 amino acid sequence. To compute the percentage overlap between repertoires, the number of shared unique clonotypes was divided by the size of the smaller repertoire. RTK rarefaction, the Chao1 estimator, and Recon v2.1 estimates of unobserved clonotypes were used to assess repertoire richness. OLGA was used to compute generation probabilities for all TCRbeta clonotypes that the gDNA method yielded from several donors. Imported from immuneACCESS, the table was reduced by TCRdb to in-frame sequences with V and J called. These copies leave out some clones; in studies compared against another copy, an unresolved V gene accounts for under half, and the cause of the remainder is not known. V and J calls plus clone size are reproduced from that table; the DNA served to infer D and trimming. The sample table records over 2 million clones; around 96% of these occur just once. The top ten clonotypes cover 0.85% to 1.2% of the sample.

The data originate from a study of shared clonotypes between healthy human individuals (dated by TCRdb to 2019 to 2021). Describing the broader study: The cohort included a few men and a couple of women between 18 and 49 years of age. For each donor, three plates each were used for CD4 naive and CD4 memory, two plates were used for CD8 naive, and one plate was used for CD8 memory. The study deeply sequenced blood TCR repertoires of five healthy adults to estimate repertoire size and the extent of clonotype sharing between individuals. Libraries were prepared and TCR repertoires were sequenced by different laboratories using diverse techniques, in order to increase sequencing depth and limit assay-specific biases. Leukapheresis yielded between about 0.85 and 10 billion PBMCs per donor.

V sheds 6 bases and J sheds 2 bases, leaving 16 bases between their ends. From the cysteine through the phenylalanine, the CDR3 covers 15 amino acids. The entry retains the CDR3 DNA only, 45 bases that are in frame from base 1. CDR1 and CDR2 are drawn from the germline V gene (reference sequence): MNHNY, SVGAGI. Study-wide conclusions, independent of this receptor: Sampling was limited to blood, and TCR repertoires in tissue likely differ from TCR repertoires in blood. Higher generation probabilities were observed for clonotypes shared by all four sorted-subset donors than for non-shared clonotypes. Across a handful of donors, around 5% of naive CD4, over 3% of naive CD8, around 2.5% of memory CD4, and 0.4% of memory CD8 clonotypes were shared. Based on pairwise subsampling, the degree of clonotype sharing among donors was expected to be affected by sequencing depth. Because the study included only a small number of donors, the genetic and exposure-history diversity represented was limited. Naive subsets generally had larger estimated clonotype richness than memory subsets did. Even with the large sequencing depth, rarefaction of the sorted-subset datasets indicated that sequencing was incomplete.

The TCR was taken from a man between 18 and 35 years old in good health. Sequencing was done on a sample of naive CD8+ T cells sorted from blood. This specimen's cell subset or site label, per the study, means: CD45RA+CCR7+. The chain employs TRBV6-6 and TRBJ2-5, with the D gene uncertain. CDR3 loop: CASRPDGRWQETQYF. The nucleotide sequence reads TGTGCCAGCAGACCCGACGGACGGTGGCAAGAGACCCAGTACTTC.